This entry features one TCR beta chain sequence. Its antigen remains undetermined. Per-base quality was not reported, and no clone a single base away is much larger than it. The V end loses 1 base and the J end loses 4 bases, and a stretch of 16 bases separates them. From its cysteine to its phenylalanine, the CDR3 spans 16 amino acids. This entry keeps only the CDR3 DNA: 48 bases, framed from base 1. Taken from the germline V gene, the CDR1 and CDR2 loops are SGHDN and FVKESK. These data are taken from a study of T cells after yellow fever vaccination (dated by TCRdb to the late 2010s). In terms of the full investigation: Libraries from fractions with low cell numbers were prepared with the SMART-Seq v4 Ultra Low Input RNA kit. Blood was drawn at multiple timepoints before and after primary and secondary immunization, with bulk PBMC replicates and cell subsets isolated. To follow T-cell clones before and after both primary and booster YFV17D yellow fever vaccination, bulk TCR alpha and beta repertoires underwent longitudinal sequencing. The cohort comprised two healthy male donors, one aged 18 to 29 and one aged 30 to 40 years.

The full study reports these points: Compared with the primary T-cell response, the secondary T-cell response was weaker but faster, peaking on day 5 rather than day 15. Because only two donors were included in the study, the extent to which the findings can be generalized is limited. A small fraction of clonotypes appeared in both the CD4 and CD8 compartments, likely as a result of convergent recombination. FACS-sorted repertoires could contain abundant contaminating clonotypes from the bulk population, so computational filtering was required. After the booster, most clones that had expanded after primary vaccination were detected again (around 96% of CD4 and 88% of CD8), suggesting broad maintenance of memory.

TCR cDNA was synthesized by 5'RACE template switching, through which a universal primer site and unique molecular identifiers were introduced. Priming for cDNA synthesis came from both the TCR alpha and TCR beta constant segments. Library amplification used two PCR steps, and the second PCR step added sample barcodes and sequencing adapters. Sequencing of libraries was performed on Illumina HiSeq 2500 (2x100 bp) or NovaSeq (2x150 bp). The authors' analysis ran thus. Reads were demultiplexed and collapsed into UMI consensus sequences with MIGEC, and V(D)J alignment was performed with MiXCR. Vaccine-responding clonotypes were identified with edgeR using replicate PBMC samples, with FDR below 0.01 and a log2 fold change above 5 up to day 15 being required. CD4 or CD8 identity was assigned to each bulk clonotype according to whether the clonotype was present at higher abundance in the sequenced CD4 repertoire or the sequenced CD8 repertoire. In TCRdb, the public reads were trimmed at Q25 with fastp and aligned with MiXCR, with productive beta chains retained. Rows with one shared CDR3 protein collapse into an entry with the most common genes and DNA. The V and J calls shown here were made by TCRdb, not taken from the authors' results. This sample comprises 610,000 or so distinct CDR3 sequences, 9% to 15% of them detected only once. More than 13% of the sample is taken by the ten largest.

The label giving this sample's treatment or condition can be read as: live attenuated yellow fever vaccine strain. At every blood-draw timepoint, two biological replicates of bulk PBMCs were collected. A standard Ficoll-Paque protocol was used to isolate PBMCs from peripheral blood. TriZol was used to extract RNA from bulk PBMCs, CD4 and CD8 fractions, and dextramer-positive and dextramer-negative fractions. The material was PBMCs, obtained on the day of the yellow fever booster vaccination. The chain couples TRBV14 to TRBJ1-1, with the D gene uncertain. The source is a man aged 30 to 45 who received the YFV17D yellow fever vaccine. CDR3 loop: CASSQVIVARATEAFF. DNA sequence: TGTGCCAGCAGCCAAGTAATCGTTGCAAGAGCCACTGAAGCTTTCTTT.